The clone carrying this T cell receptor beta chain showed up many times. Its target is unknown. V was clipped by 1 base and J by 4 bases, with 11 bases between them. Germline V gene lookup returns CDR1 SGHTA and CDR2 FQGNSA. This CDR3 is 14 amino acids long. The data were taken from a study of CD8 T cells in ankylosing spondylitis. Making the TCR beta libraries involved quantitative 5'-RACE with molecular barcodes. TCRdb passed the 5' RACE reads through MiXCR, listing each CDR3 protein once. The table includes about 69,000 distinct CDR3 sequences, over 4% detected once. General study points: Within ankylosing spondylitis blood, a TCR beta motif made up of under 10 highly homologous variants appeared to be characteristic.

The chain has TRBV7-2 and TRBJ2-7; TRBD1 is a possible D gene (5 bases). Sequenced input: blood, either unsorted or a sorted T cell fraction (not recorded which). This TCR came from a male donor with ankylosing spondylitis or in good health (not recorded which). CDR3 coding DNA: TGTGCCAGCAGCTTAGTCGGGCAGGGTTACGAGCAGTACTTC. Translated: CASSLVGQGYEQYF.